Below are 6 T cell receptor beta chains sequenced from a single sample in a study of T-cell reconstitution after alpha-beta-depleted transplantation in children (dated by TCRdb to 2016 to 2017). Library preparation was by PCR. The run used an Illumina HiSeq 2500. To normalize quantification of the TCRbeta repertoire, the TCR libraries were built with molecular barcoding that relied on unique molecular identifiers. The public sequencing data were trimmed at Q25 with fastp and processed into clonotypes with MiXCR by TCRdb, which kept only in-frame beta chains. Identical CDR3 protein sequences are pooled into one entry, listed with their most common genes and DNA. This sample is represented by 400,000 to 500,000 distinct CDR3 sequences; roughly 11% of them were singletons. The ten largest clones take up about 5% of the sample. This specimen consisted of PBMCs from the stem cell graft donor, obtained from the stem cell graft. The receptors were sampled from a human donor who donated a stem cell graft to a child with acute myeloid leukemia.

This clonotype was counted between two and nine times. The V and J genes are TRBV11-1 and TRBJ2-5; D gene ambiguous. Germline CDR1 is SGHAT and CDR2 is FQDESV (reference sequence). The CDR3 is 20 residues long. Trimming removed 5 bases at V and 1 base at J, with 29 bases between. This CDR3 is CASSIPVRSRARAIQETQYF. The CDR3, as DNA: TGTGCCAGCAGCATTCCGGTCCGGAGCCGGGCACGAGCAATCCAAGAGACCCAGTACTTC.

The chain recombines TRBV5-5 with TRBJ2-5; the match to TRBD1 covers 12 bases. The CDR3 covers 16 residues. Looked up from germline, CDR1 is SGHKS and CDR2 is YYEKEE (reference sequence). V shed 0 bases and J 5 bases; nucleotides not matched to a gene: 5. The CDR3 is CASSLDGTGGAETQYF. In DNA, the CDR3 is TGTGCCAGCAGCTTGGACGGGACAGGGGGCGCGGAGACCCAGTACTTC.

This clonotype has only a few counts. The chain recombines TRBV3-1 with TRBJ2-3; D call uncertain. The CDR3 has 15 amino acids. Trimming stripped 0 bases from V and 2 bases from J, with 9 bases between. Germline V gene lookup returns CDR1 LGHDT and CDR2 YNNKEL (reference sequence). CDR3 nucleotide sequence: TGTGCCAGCAGCCAAGACGCCATCACCACAGATACGCAGTATTTT. As protein: CASSQDAITTDTQYF.

V is TRBV27 and J is TRBJ1-5; the match to TRBD1 covers 11 bases. CDR1 MNHEY and CDR2 SMNVEV come from the germline V gene (reference sequence). This CDR3 contains 16 residues. J gave up 6 bases and V 3 bases, and 7 bases lay outside the gene matches. In DNA form, the CDR3 reads TGTGCCAGCAGTTTGGGGGGGGGACAGGGGGTTCAGCCCCAGCATTTT. Protein sequence: CASSLGGGQGVQPQHF.

This chain uses TRBV19 with TRBJ2-1; D perhaps matches TRBD1 (5 bases). The CDR3 contains 17 residues. Between the trimmed V and J ends, which lost 5 bases and 6 bases, there was a span of 23 bases. Germline-derived CDR1 and CDR2 are LNHDA and SQIVND (reference sequence). CDR3 nucleotides: TGTGCCAGTAGTGGGTTCTGGAACAGGCCCTCTTTCAATGAGCAGTTCTTC. Amino acids: CASSGFWNRPSFNEQFF. Full variable domain (missing parts from reference TRBV19 and TRBJ2-1): DGGITQSPKYLFRKEGQNVTLSCEQNLNHDAMYWYRQDPGQGLRLIYYSQIVNDFQKGDIAEGYSVSREKKESFPLTVTSAQKNPTAFYLCASSGFWNRPSFNEQFFGPGTRLTVL.

This clonotype was detected only a few times. This rearrangement joins TRBV10-3 to TRBJ1-1; 8 bases agree with TRBD1. The junction had 4 bases not matched to a gene; V was cut back by 10 bases and J by 3 bases. Germline V gene lookup returns CDR1 ENHRY and CDR2 SYGVKD. The CDR3 contains 12 residues. The CDR3 region has the DNA TGTGCCACAGGGGGCGACGACACTGAAGCTTTCTTT. Amino acids: CATGGDDTEAFF.